These 30 T cell receptor beta chains were all obtained from the same sample, sequenced in a study of blood T cells in healthy people across ages. Alongside a J-beta primer mix, a sample-barcoded 5' primer served in a second PCR lasting about 7 to 12 cycles. MiXCR was run by TCRdb on the 5' RACE reads, yielding one entry per CDR3 protein. The sample yields about 1.1 million distinct CDR3 sequences, around two fifths seen once. The sequenced sample consisted of blood. The receptors were gathered from a young man in good health.

The CDR3 spells CATSDHAGTGAKRHANEQYF. The CDR3, as DNA: TGTGCCACCAGTGATCACGCCGGGACAGGGGCCAAACGGCATGCCAATGAGCAGTACTTC. The chain has TRBV24-1 and TRBJ2-4; TRBD1 aligns across 10 bases. The V and J ends lost 3 bases and 13 bases, in that order; junction bases with no gene match: 26. Germline V gene lookup returns CDR1 KGHDR and CDR2 SFDVKD. The CDR3 covers 20 residues.

In DNA, the CDR3 is TGCGCCAGCAGCGGGGGACAGAGGGAGACCCAGTACTTC. It codes for CASSGGQRETQYF. The gene calls are TRBV5-1 and TRBJ2-5, with 7 bases fitting TRBD1. The junction had 5 bases not matched to a gene; V was cut back by 4 bases and J by 5 bases. The CDR3 contains 13 residues. From germline, CDR1 is SGHRS and CDR2 YFSETQ. Full variable domain (rest looked up from reference TRBV5-1 and TRBJ2-5): KAGVTQTPRYLIKTRGQQVTLSCSPISGHRSVSWYQQTPGQGLQFLFEYFSETQRNKGNFPGRFSGRQFSNSRSEMNVSTLELGDSALYLCASSGGQRETQYFGPGTRLLVL.

Note on this clonotype: The germline gene is not matched at one end of the junction; a read error may be the cause. This chain connects TRBV4-1 to TRBJ1-2; D unresolved. Germline CDR1 reads MGHRA; CDR2 reads YSYEKL. The CDR3 totals 14 residues. CDR3 protein: CVSSQVDANYGYTF. Here the CDR3 DNA reads TGCGTCAGCAGCCAAGTGGACGCGAACTATGGCTACACCTTC.

This clonotype was observed a handful of times. The chain has TRBV6-5 and TRBJ1-2, with a possible D match to TRBD1 (5 bases). V lost 6 bases and J 8 bases, leaving 16 bases between the germline ends. CDR1 MNHEY and CDR2 SVGAGI come from the germline V gene. CDR3 length: 13 amino acids. CDR3 nucleotides: TGTGCCAGCAGGCCCGACAGTAATCGAGGCTACACCTTC. Amino acids: CASRPDSNRGYTF.

Concerning this clonotype itself: One base away lies a much larger clone, so this may be a sequencing read error. This rearrangement joins TRBV12-3 or TRBV12-4 to TRBJ1-2, with D possibly TRBD1 on 5 matching bases. The CDR3 consists of 13 residues. CDR3 residues: CASSPGTYYGCTF. The CDR3 region has the DNA TGTGCCAGCAGTCCGGGGACTTACTATGGCTGCACCTTC.

The chain joins TRBV6-6 to TRBJ1-2; D is undetermined. Germline CDR1 reads MNHNY; CDR2 reads SVGAGI (reference sequence). This CDR3 region has 11 residues. Trimming took off 6 bases at V and 8 bases at J, with 10 bases between the two ends. The CDR3 sequence is CASSPAGGYTF. CDR3 nucleotides: TGTGCCAGCAGCCCGGCCGGGGGCTACACCTTC.

The chain employs TRBV13 and TRBJ2-5; a possible D gene is TRBD2 (5 bases). The CDR3 is made up of 17 amino acids. Trimming took 8 bases from V and 1 from J, leaving 23 bases between them. Germline loops: CDR1 PRHDT, CDR2 FYEKMQ (reference sequence). The CDR3 DNA reads as TGTGCCAGCTTATCCCGTCAAGTGGGGAGACTCCAAGAGACCCAGTACTTC. Protein: CASLSRQVGRLQETQYF.

CDR3 residues: CSAAPGLGGDHEQFF. CDR3 nucleotides: TGCAGTGCAGCCCCGGGACTAGGAGGCGACCATGAGCAGTTCTTC. This chain uses TRBV20-1 with TRBJ2-1, with TRBD2 matching 8 bases. Germline CDR1 reads DFQATT; CDR2 reads SNEGSKA (reference sequence). Trimming cost V 6 bases and J 8 bases; bases outside gene matches: 15. The CDR3 spans 15 residues.

The J gene is TRBJ2-3, the V gene TRBV4-1; D perhaps matches TRBD1 (5 bases). CDR3 length: 14 amino acids. Germline V gene lookup returns CDR1 MGHRA and CDR2 YSYEKL. The V and J ends lost 3 bases and 2 bases respectively, with 9 bases between them. In DNA, the CDR3 is TGCGCCAGCAGCCAGGACACTAACACAGATACGCAGTATTTT. Amino acids: CASSQDTNTDTQYF.

This clonotype was seen only a few times. The gene calls are TRBV6-5 and TRBJ1-1; D is uncertain. Germline CDR1 reads MNHEY; CDR2 reads SVGAGI. Trimming stripped 6 bases from V and 2 bases from J, with 13 bases between. CDR3 length equals 14 residues. CDR3 coding DNA: TGTGCCAGCAGGCCCACCGGGAGCAACACTGAAGCTTTCTTT. Translating it yields CASRPTGSNTEAFF.

DNA of the CDR3: TGCAGTGCCCTCGGGACCCAGAGCTCCTACGAGCAGTACTTC. This encodes CSALGTQSSYEQYF. The V and J genes are TRBV20-1 and TRBJ2-7; D is perhaps TRBD1 or TRBD2 (5 bases each). Germline CDR1 is DFQATT and CDR2 is SNEGSKA (reference sequence). V was cut by 6 bases and J by 0 bases, with 15 bases left in between. The CDR3 has 14 residues.

The J gene is TRBJ2-7, the V gene TRBV20-1, with unresolved D. The J call is doubtful: the DNA matches TRBJ2-5 better. The CDR3 length is 10 residues. Germline values: CDR1 DFQATT, CDR2 SNEGSKA (reference sequence). CDR3 sequence: CSASLETQYF. CDR3 DNA sequence: TGCAGTGCTAGCCTGGAGACCCAGTACTTC.

Note on this clonotype: One junction end disagrees with the germline gene, perhaps due to a read error. The J gene is TRBJ1-2, the V gene TRBV7-9, with D perhaps TRBD1 (5 bases). This CDR3 contains 15 residues. The germline V gene encodes CDR1 SEHNR and CDR2 FQNEAQ (reference sequence). CDR3 sequence: CASTLGPGNVNGHTF. CDR3 nucleotides: TGTGCCAGCACCCTGGGTCCAGGGAACGTCAATGGCCACACCTTC.

This chain links TRBV28 with TRBJ2-1; 7 bases are a match to TRBD2. Per germline, CDR1 MDHEN and CDR2 SYDVKM. This CDR3 is built from 14 residues. Unmatched junction bases numbered 10, after V lost 5 bases and J lost 9 bases. The CDR3 loop is CASSRLASSSEQFF. The CDR3 region has the DNA TGTGCCAGCAGTAGACTAGCTAGCTCTAGTGAGCAGTTCTTC.

This chain connects TRBV18 to TRBJ2-5; D might be TRBD1 (6 bases). CDR1 and CDR2 from the germline V gene are KGHSH and LQKENI. This CDR3 is built from 15 residues. V was clipped by 4 bases and J by 2 bases, with 14 bases between them. CDR3 residues: CASSQDRSQQETQYF. CDR3 bases: TGTGCCAGCTCACAGGACAGAAGTCAACAAGAGACCCAGTACTTC.

This sequence joins TRBV24-1 and TRBJ2-2, with D tentatively TRBD1 (6 bases). The CDR3 has 17 amino acids. In germline, CDR1 is KGHDR, CDR2 SFDVKD. V lost 2 bases to trimming and J lost 6 bases, with 18 bases between them. The CDR3 region is CATSDSTTGFIAGELFF. As DNA, the CDR3 is TGTGCCACCAGTGATTCTACCACAGGGTTTATCGCCGGGGAGCTGTTTTTT.

The chain recombines TRBV12-5 with TRBJ2-4; unclear D gene. The J call may be incorrect, as the DNA end agrees better with TRBJ2-7. The CDR3 sequence is 14 residues long. CDR1 and CDR2 (germline): LGHNT, FRNRAP. The DNA of the CDR3 is TGTGCTAGTGGTTTGTTAGACCTCCCCTACGAGCAGTACTTC. It yields the protein CASGLLDLPYEQYF.

V gene TRBV29-1 combines with J gene TRBJ2-7, with D tentatively TRBD1 (6 bases). The J call may be wrong; the DNA end is better matched by TRBJ2-5. Germline V gene sequence: CDR1 SQVTM, CDR2 ANQGSEA. This CDR3 is built from 14 residues. The CDR3 DNA follows: TGCAGCGTTGAAACAAACAGGGTAGGAGAGACCCAGTACTTC. Translating gives CSVETNRVGETQYF.

The V call is TRBV18, the J call TRBJ2-2; no reliable D call. The germline V gene encodes CDR1 KGHSH and CDR2 LQKENI. The germline V and J ends were trimmed by 3 bases and 3 bases, with 8 bases remaining between them. The CDR3 covers 14 residues. The CDR3 region has the DNA TGTGCCAGCTCACCTTTTCCGGACACCGGGGAGCTGTTTTTT. The encoded protein is CASSPFPDTGELFF.

The rearrangement uses TRBV12-3 or TRBV12-4 and TRBJ1-2, with 9 bases fitting TRBD1. The CDR3 is 14 residues long. V dropped 3 bases and J dropped 9; count of bases not matched to a gene: 8. The CDR3, as DNA: TGTGCCAGCAGTTTCCTGGGACAGGGAGCAAGCTACACCTTC. Amino acids: CASSFLGQGASYTF.

The V and J genes are TRBV15 and TRBJ2-1; D is ambiguous. Trimming removed 2 bases at V and 5 bases at J, with 13 bases between. The CDR3 is 15 residues long. The germline CDR1 and CDR2 sequences are LNHNV and YYDKDF (reference sequence). The DNA for the CDR3 is TGTGCCACCAGCAGACATATCCCAGGTCACAATGAGCAGTTCTTC. It yields the protein CATSRHIPGHNEQFF.

In this sample, this clonotype turned up a few times. The gene calls are TRBV6-6 and TRBJ1-5; the D gene is possibly TRBD1 (6 bases). V lost 0 bases, J lost 5 bases, and 14 bases lay in between. CDR1 MNHNY and CDR2 SVGAGI come from the germline V gene (reference sequence). The CDR3 runs 16 residues. CDR3 amino acids: CASSYSLQGTDQPQHF. For the CDR3, the DNA is TGTGCCAGCAGTTACTCGTTACAGGGCACTGATCAGCCCCAGCATTTT.

This clonotype was seen once. Mismatch with germline at one junction end may stem from a read error. The chain uses TRBV4-3 and TRBJ1-1, with D perhaps TRBD1 (6 bases). The CDR3 spans 17 residues. Germline lookup yields CDR1 LGHNA and CDR2 YSLEER. In DNA, the CDR3 is TGCGCCGGCAGCCAAGAGGGGCCAGGGGCCGTGTTCACTGAAGCTTTCTTT. This sequence encodes CAGSQEGPGAVFTEAFF.

This clonotype turned up a few times. The DNA for the CDR3 is TGTGCCACCAGTGGTGCGGGGGGCACTGAAGCTTTCTTT. Its protein product is CATSGAGGTEAFF. The V and J genes are TRBV24-1 and TRBJ1-1; a possible D gene is TRBD1 (5 bases). Germline V gene lookup returns CDR1 KGHDR and CDR2 SFDVKD. This CDR3 contains 13 residues. The V and J ends lost 5 bases and 4 bases respectively, with 10 bases between them.

Note on this clonotype: The junction shows a germline mismatch at one end, possibly a read error. The chain links TRBV4-2 to TRBJ1-3; D possibly corresponds to TRBD1 (5 bases). CDR3 length: 15 residues. Germline CDR1 reads LGHNA; CDR2 reads YNFKEQ. CDR3 in amino acids: CASSQEKGSGSTIYF. The CDR3 region has the DNA TGTGCCAGCAGCCAAGAAAAGGGGTCTGGAAGCACCATATATTTT.

This clonotype was detected many times. The rearrangement links TRBV4-3 to TRBJ1-5, with 7 nucleotides matching TRBD1. Germline values: CDR1 LGHNA, CDR2 YSLEER. J gave up 8 bases and V 0 bases, and 10 bases lay outside the gene matches. This CDR3 has 16 amino acids. Here the CDR3 DNA reads TGCGCCAGCAGCCAAGACTACAGGGGAAGCACAAAGCCCCAGCATTTT. This gives the protein CASSQDYRGSTKPQHF.

The chain couples TRBV20-1 to TRBJ2-3; TRBD2 matches 8 bases. V was clipped by 5 bases and J by 8 bases; unmatched bases: 3. Germline V gene data show CDR1 as DFQATT and CDR2 as SNEGSKA (reference sequence). The CDR3 sequence is 11 residues long. The CDR3 sequence: CSAGLAPTQYF. The CDR3 bases are TGCAGTGCTGGACTAGCACCTACGCAGTATTTT.

The DNA for the CDR3 is TGTGCCAGCAGTTTTCGTAGTCCCTACGAGCAGTACTTC. Protein sequence: CASSFRSPYEQYF. The chain recombines TRBV12-3 or TRBV12-4 with TRBJ2-7; unclear D gene. The CDR3 has 13 residues. Trimming took off 3 bases at V and 2 bases at J, with 8 bases between the two ends.

The V and J genes are TRBV3-1 and TRBJ2-3, with D tentatively TRBD1 (5 bases). This CDR3 comprises 17 residues. Trimming removed 0 bases at V and 0 bases at J, with 13 bases between. CDR1 and CDR2 from the germline V gene are LGHDT and YNNKEL (reference sequence). The CDR3 nucleotides are TGTGCCAGCAGCCAAGATTTGACAGAATCCAGCACAGATACGCAGTATTTT. This encodes CASSQDLTESSTDTQYF.

The V gene is TRBV7-2, the J gene TRBJ2-7; D is unclear. Looked up from germline, CDR1 is SGHTA and CDR2 is FQGNSA. Trimming left V 5 bases short and J 7 bases short, with 15 bases between. The CDR3 spans 13 residues. Written as DNA, the CDR3 is TGTGCCAGCAGCCCTCTAGTCCCTCATGAGCAGTACTTC. Translation gives CASSPLVPHEQYF.